The sequence of this TCR beta chain was determined in a study of T-cell reconstitution after alpha-beta-depleted transplantation in children (dated by TCRdb to 2016 to 2017). Describing the broader study: Using TCR repertoire profiling, the study followed T-cell immune reconstitution in a quantitative way in children after TCRalphabeta/CD19-depleted allogeneic hematopoietic cell transplantation.

From V the trimming removes 5 bases and from J it removes 4 bases, while the gene matches leave 8 bases of the junction unaccounted for. According to the germline V gene (reference sequence), CDR1 reads DFQATT and CDR2 reads SNEGSKA. The CDR3 sequence holds 14 residues, the cysteine and phenylalanine included. Only the CDR3 portion is preserved as DNA: 42 bases, with reading frame beginning at the first base. The method behind the library was PCR. Instrument used: Illumina HiSeq 2500. TCR libraries were prepared with molecular barcoding, using unique molecular identifiers to normalize TCRbeta repertoire quantification. TCRdb ran its own pipeline on the public reads, namely fastp trimming at Q25 and MiXCR clone calling, and kept in-frame beta chains. Rows are unified per CDR3 protein, each entry keeping the most common DNA and genes. For this sample there are fewer than 550,000 distinct CDR3 sequences; about an eighth appear just once. 14% of the sample comes from the top ten.

Worth noting for this clonotype: Its antigen specificity is not known. No much larger clonotype is one base removed from it; base qualities were not supplied.

What the authors observed across the whole study: Hyperexpanded clone frequencies declined over subsequent months; after one year, T-cell counts and TCRbeta diversity were mostly attributed to newly produced T cells. The high TCRbeta diversity at day 60 in some patients was ascribed to recipient T cells and intrathymic progenitors that had survived conditioning. The apparently early recovery of alphabetaT-cell counts about two months after transplant reportedly depended on only several hundred rapidly expanded clones that came from non-depleted graft cells.

What the treatment or condition label conveys for this sample: allogeneic hematopoietic cell transplantation with graft depleted of TCRalphabeta T cells and CD19 B cells. Transplant recipients were children who received TCRalphabeta/CD19-depleted allogeneic hematopoietic cell grafts. Here the chain combines TRBV20-1 and TRBJ2-1; TRBD2 aligns with 7 central bases. Sequenced material: PBMCs, mostly from graft donor cells, taken 180 days after TCRalphabeta/CD19-depleted stem cell transplant. The receptor was derived from a female patient aged 2 to 10 who had a stem cell transplant for aplastic anemia, so the T cells may come from the graft donor. The DNA sequence is as follows: TGCAGTGCTCCACTAGCGCGGACGTACAATGAGCAGTTCTTC. Translated, it gives CSAPLARTYNEQFF.